A selection of T cell receptor beta chains follows, all from one sample in a study of T cell responses to AZD1222 COVID-19 vaccine. The assay was immunoSEQ multiplex PCR, and TCRdb's table has in-frame clones only and misses some. The repertoire includes approximately 150,000 clones, around 88% of them detected once, and 3% to 3.5% sits in the top ten. Here the sequenced sample was peripheral blood, taken on day 0 of MenACWY control vaccination. The receptor set was obtained from an adult in good health. The CDR3 runs from the conserved cysteine through the conserved F or W.

v_call cdr3_aa
TRBV2 CASSPQSTGELFF
TRBV4-2 CASSQEFPWAGDGYTF
TRBV11-3 CASSFALREVGELFF
TRBV2 CASRTGQGAKSYEQYF
TRBV7-2 CASSLVVRDQPQHF
TRBV3-1/TRBV3-2 CASSQSERYEQYF
TRBV10-3 CAAMTSGTEAFF
TRBV2 CASSPLGRNTEAFF
TRBV10-3 CATTRDSSTDTQYF
TRBV14 CASSQGTTSGSVTQYF
TRBV4-2 CASGEQGNTEAFF
TRBV6-5 CASTGGGGYGYTF
TRBV7-2 CASSLLAGSTYEQYF
TRBV19 CASKGGRRPGAENTEAFF
TRBV11-2 CASSLLSGDGAYEQYF
TRBV29-1 CSVDPGQGAYEQYF
TRBV12-3/TRBV12-4 CASSFSVDYGYTF
TRBV2 CASIPRTGADTQYF
TRBV19 CASCFRGACYYGYTF
TRBV9 CASSELSGSYNEQFF
TRBV5-3 CARSWRAGRETQYF
TRBV11-3 CASSYRTGTRGETQYF
TRBV18 CASSPSYGYTF
TRBV29-1 CSAPGLVTDTQYF
TRBV5-1 CASSLTGANYGYTF
TRBV4-2 CASSQAEDVPGYGYTF
TRBV10-3 CATIPGAKAEAFF
TRBV14 CASSQDRVADTQYF
TRBV5-6 CASSSVDQPQHF
TRBV27 CASSFWGKGTEAFF
TRBV7-9 CASSGRQKEAFF
TRBV7-9 CASKPIRTIQETQYF
TRBV7-9 CASSLGSGVQGYF
TRBV6-1 CASSEWVRGEQYF
TRBV4-1 CASSPQIDRSSGNTIYF
TRBV29-1 CSVAGASDNYGYTF